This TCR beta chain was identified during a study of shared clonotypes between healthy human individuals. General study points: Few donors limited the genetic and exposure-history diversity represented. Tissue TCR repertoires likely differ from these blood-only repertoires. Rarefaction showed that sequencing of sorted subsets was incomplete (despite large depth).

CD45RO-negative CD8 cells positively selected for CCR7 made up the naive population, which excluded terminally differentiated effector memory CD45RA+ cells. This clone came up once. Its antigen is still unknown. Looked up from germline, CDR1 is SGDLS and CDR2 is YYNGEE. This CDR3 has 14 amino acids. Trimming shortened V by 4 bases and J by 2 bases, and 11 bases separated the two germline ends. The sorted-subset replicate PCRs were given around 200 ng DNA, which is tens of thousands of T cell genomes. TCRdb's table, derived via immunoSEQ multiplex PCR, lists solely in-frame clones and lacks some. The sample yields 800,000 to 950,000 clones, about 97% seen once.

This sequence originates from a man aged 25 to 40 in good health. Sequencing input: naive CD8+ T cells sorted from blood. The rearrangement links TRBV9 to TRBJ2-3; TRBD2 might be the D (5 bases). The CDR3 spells CASSLTRATDTQYF. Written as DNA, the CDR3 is TGTGCCAGCAGCCTTACTAGGGCCACAGATACGCAGTATTTT.